This TCR beta chain was profiled in a study of blood T cells in healthy people across ages. This clonotype was seen ten or more times. It was with a sample-barcoded 5' primer and a J-beta primer mix that a second PCR of roughly 7 to 12 cycles was run. TCRdb reprocessed the 5' RACE reads with MiXCR, giving one entry per CDR3 protein. The sample consists of some 880,000 distinct CDR3 sequences, around 34% of them appearing once. Healthy Russian Caucasian donors spanned ages about 6 to 95 years. Per sample, no less than 5.5 micrograms of total RNA were extracted. Trimming took off 2 bases at V and 3 bases at J, with 8 bases between the two ends. Per germline, CDR1 MGHRA and CDR2 YSYEKL. The CDR3 is made up of 14 amino acids.

The specimen was blood. This rearrangement joins TRBV4-1 to TRBJ1-5, with D unresolved. The receptor was derived from a man aged 18 to 30 in good health. CDR3 sequence: CASSQSGNNQPQHF. CDR3 in DNA: TGCGCCAGCAGCCAAAGCGGGAACAATCAGCCCCAGCATTTT.